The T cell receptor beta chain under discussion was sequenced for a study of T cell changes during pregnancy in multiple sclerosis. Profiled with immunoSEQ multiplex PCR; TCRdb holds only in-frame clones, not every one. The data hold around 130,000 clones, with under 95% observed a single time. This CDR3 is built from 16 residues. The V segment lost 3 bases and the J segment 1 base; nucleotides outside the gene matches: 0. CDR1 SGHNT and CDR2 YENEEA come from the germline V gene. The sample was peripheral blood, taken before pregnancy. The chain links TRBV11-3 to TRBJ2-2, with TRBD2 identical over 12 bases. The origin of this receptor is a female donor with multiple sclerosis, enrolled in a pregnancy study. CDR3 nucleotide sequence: TGTGCCAGCAGCTTGGGACTAGCGGGGAACACCGGGGAGCTGTTTTTT. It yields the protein CASSLGLAGNTGELFF.